The entry below describes one T cell receptor beta chain. The sample is drawn from a study of blood T cell repertoires in COVID-19. Some clones are missing from TCRdb's copy, which holds only in-frame ones; the method was immunoSEQ multiplex PCR. This table holds approximately 230,000 clones, 65% to 85% found once. The junction had 3 bases not matched to a gene; V was cut back by 6 bases and J by 3 bases. The CDR3 has 14 residues. Germline V gene data show CDR1 as SGHRS and CDR2 as YFSETQ. Sequencing was performed on peripheral blood. The TCR comes from a woman in her thirties or forties with active or convalescent COVID-19. The chain links TRBV5-1 to TRBJ2-2; 9 bases align to TRBD2. The CDR3 nucleotides are TGCGCCAGCAAACTAGCGGGTGACACCGGGGAGCTGTTTTTT. Its protein is CASKLAGDTGELFF.